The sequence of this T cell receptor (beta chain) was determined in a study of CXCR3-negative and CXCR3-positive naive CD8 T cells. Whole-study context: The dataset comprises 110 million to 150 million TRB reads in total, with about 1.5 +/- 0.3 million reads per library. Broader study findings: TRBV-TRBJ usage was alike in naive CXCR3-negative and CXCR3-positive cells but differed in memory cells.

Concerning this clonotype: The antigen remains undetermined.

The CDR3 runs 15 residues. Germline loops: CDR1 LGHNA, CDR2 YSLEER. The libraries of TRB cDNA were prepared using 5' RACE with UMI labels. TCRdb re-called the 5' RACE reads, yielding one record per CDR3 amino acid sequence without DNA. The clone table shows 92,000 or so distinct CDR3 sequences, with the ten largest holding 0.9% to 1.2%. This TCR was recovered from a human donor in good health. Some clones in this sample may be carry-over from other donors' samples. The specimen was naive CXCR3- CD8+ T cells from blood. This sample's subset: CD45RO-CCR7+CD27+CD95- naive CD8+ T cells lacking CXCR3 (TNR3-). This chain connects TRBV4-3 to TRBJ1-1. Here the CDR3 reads CASSQDFGMNTEAFF.